This passage covers 29 T cell receptor beta chains from one sample sequenced in a study of T-cell memory formation after mild COVID-19. MiXCR was run by TCRdb on the 5' RACE reads, yielding one entry per CDR3 protein. The sample contains hundreds of thousands of distinct CDR3 sequences, roughly 18% of which appear only once. Specimen: PBMCs or a T cell subset sorted from them (not recorded which). These receptors all stem from an adult woman who had mild COVID-19 (a few samples of this study predate the infection). Cell type and time point are not known.

As regards this clonotype: A much larger clone is a single base away; this may be a read error. This rearrangement joins TRBV3-1 to TRBJ2-1, with TRBD2 matching over 7 bases. CDR3 size: 15 residues. Germline CDR1 LGHDT, CDR2 YNNKEL (reference sequence). J lost 7 bases, V lost 7 bases, and 13 bases had no gene match. The CDR3 DNA is TGTGCCAGCAACCCAACGGGACGAGCGGGAAATGAGCAGTTCTTC. It is translated as CASNPTGRAGNEQFF.

This clonotype was counted ten times or more. The chain has TRBV15 and TRBJ2-1, with 8 bases that match TRBD1. This CDR3 has 15 amino acids. V trimming: 7 bases; J trimming: 1 base; junction bases outside the gene matches: 6. The germline CDR1 and CDR2 sequences are LNHNV and YYDKDF (reference sequence). The CDR3 DNA sequence: TGTGCCACCAAGGCAGGGGGCGCGTCCTACAATGAGCAGTTCTTC. It specifies CATKAGGASYNEQFF.

CDR3 nucleotide sequence: TGTGCCAGCAGCTTGGCCCTACAGCGGACTGAAGCTTTCTTT. Residues: CASSLALQRTEAFF. The rearrangement uses TRBV7-3 and TRBJ1-1, with D uncertain. The CDR3 runs to 14 residues. Germline CDR1 is SGHTA and CDR2 is FQGTGA. Trimming stripped 3 bases from V and 5 bases from J, with 13 bases between.

The V and J genes are TRBV29-1 and TRBJ2-2; D not certain. Between the trimmed V and J ends, which lost 7 bases and 6 bases, there was a span of 15 bases. Germline lookup yields CDR1 SQVTM and CDR2 ANQGSEA. This CDR3 spans 13 amino acids. The CDR3 loop is CSACAITSGELFF. The CDR3 DNA reads as TGCAGCGCCTGTGCCATTACCTCCGGGGAGCTGTTTTTT.

CDR3 protein: CSAREPGETQYF. CDR3 nucleotide sequence: TGCAGTGCTAGAGAACCAGGAGAGACCCAGTACTTC. The chain combines TRBV20-1 with TRBJ2-5, with unresolved D. Germline assignment: CDR1 DFQATT and CDR2 SNEGSKA (reference sequence). The CDR3 contains 12 residues. Trimming took off 0 bases at V and 4 bases at J, with 6 bases between the two ends.

This clonotype was recorded many times. The chain couples TRBV7-9 to TRBJ1-4; no definite D call. There are 13 residues in the CDR3. Deletions cut 5 bases from V and 7 bases from J, with 11 bases between. Germline V gives CDR1 SEHNR, CDR2 FQNEAQ (reference sequence). In DNA form, the CDR3 reads TGTGCCAGCAGCCCTCGGGAATTTGAAAAACTGTTTTTT. It encodes CASSPREFEKLFF.

V is TRBV7-8 and J is TRBJ2-1, with 11 bases lining up with TRBD1. J gave up 4 bases and V 1 base, and 3 bases lay outside the gene matches. This CDR3 spans 16 amino acids. Looked up from germline, CDR1 is SGHVS and CDR2 is FQNEAQ. The CDR3 coding sequence is TGTGCCAGCAGCTTAGTTAGGGACAGGGGGTACAATGAGCAGTTCTTC. Translated, it gives CASSLVRDRGYNEQFF. Variable domain in full (rest from reference TRBV7-8 and TRBJ2-1): GAGVSQSPRYKVAKRGQDVALRCDPISGHVSLFWYQQALGQGPEFLTYFQNEAQLDKSGLPSDRFFAERPEGSVSTLKIQRTQQEDSAVYLCASSLVRDRGYNEQFFGPGTRLTVL.

The rearrangement uses TRBV15 and TRBJ1-3, with a possible D match to TRBD1 (5 bases). The V end was cut by 0 bases, the J end by 3 bases, with 21 bases between. The germline CDR1 and CDR2 sequences are LNHNV and YYDKDF (reference sequence). The CDR3 consists of 19 residues. CDR3 amino acids: CATSRDRPPLGTDGNTIYF. CDR3 coding DNA: TGTGCCACCAGCAGAGATCGGCCCCCATTAGGGACTGATGGAAACACCATATATTTT.

The rearrangement joins TRBV4-1 to TRBJ2-3; D remains unclear. Trimming cost V 6 bases and J 2 bases, with 12 bases left between them. Germline lookup yields CDR1 MGHRA and CDR2 YSYEKL. The CDR3 has 14 amino acids. Here the CDR3 reads CASSQAVATDTQYF. For the CDR3, the DNA is TGCGCCAGCAGTCAGGCGGTGGCCACAGATACGCAGTATTTT.

This clonotype was seen a single time. The V call is TRBV7-6, the J call TRBJ2-5, with TRBD2 as a possible D gene (5 bases). CDR3 length equals 15 residues. Germline-derived CDR1 and CDR2 are SGHVS and FNYEAQ. V was cut by 1 base and J by 5 bases, with 14 bases left in between. In DNA form, the CDR3 reads TGTGCCAGCAGCTTAGACCCTGAAACGGGGGAGACCCAGTACTTC. Translating gives CASSLDPETGETQYF.

There are a few counts of this clonotype. The chain couples TRBV5-1 to TRBJ2-2; D perhaps matches TRBD2 (6 bases). CDR3 length: 16 residues. Per germline, CDR1 SGHRS and CDR2 YFSETQ. V lost 1 base, J lost 0 bases, and 10 bases lay in between. CDR3 in DNA: TGCGCCAGCAGCTTGAAGGAGGGCGCGAACACCGGGGAGCTGTTTTTT. Translating it yields CASSLKEGANTGELFF. Complete variable domain (other parts from reference TRBV5-1 and TRBJ2-2): KAGVTQTPRYLIKTRGQQVTLSCSPISGHRSVSWYQQTPGQGLQFLFEYFSETQRNKGNFPGRFSGRQFSNSRSEMNVSTLELGDSALYLCASSLKEGANTGELFFGEGSRLTVL.

This clonotype has just a few counts. V gene TRBV7-3 combines with J gene TRBJ2-1, with unresolved D. Looked up from germline, CDR1 is SGHTA and CDR2 is FQGTGA. The CDR3 is 14 residues long. With 3 bases removed from V and 3 bases from J, the gap between germline ends came to 9 bases. The CDR3 region has the DNA TGTGCCAGCAGCTTGAGCCCCGACTACAATGAGCAGTTCTTC. Translating gives CASSLSPDYNEQFF.

The V gene is TRBV29-1, the J gene TRBJ2-6, with unresolved D. The CDR3 spans 13 residues. The V end lost 4 bases, the J end lost 5 bases, and 9 bases lay between the germline ends. The germline V gene has CDR1 SQVTM and CDR2 ANQGSEA. CDR3 bases: TGCAGCGTTGCGGATGGGTGGGCCAACGTCCTGACTTTC. Translating it yields CSVADGWANVLTF.

The chain employs TRBV3-1 and TRBJ1-5; a possible D gene is TRBD1 (5 bases). The germline V gene encodes CDR1 LGHDT and CDR2 YNNKEL (reference sequence). Trimming removed 2 bases from V and 9 bases from J, with 20 bases in between. This CDR3 spans 16 amino acids. CDR3 loop: CASSQTGAHASPPQHF. CDR3 sequence (DNA): TGTGCCAGCAGCCAAACCGGGGCCCATGCTTCGCCGCCCCAGCATTTT.

This clonotype was counted once. The chain couples TRBV5-1 to TRBJ1-1; D not resolved. This CDR3 region has 16 residues. V dropped 6 bases and J dropped 1 base, with 19 bases sitting between them. Germline CDR1 reads SGHRS; CDR2 reads YFSETQ. The CDR3 loop reads CASKENLAARNTEAFF. CDR3 in DNA: TGCGCCAGCAAAGAAAATCTGGCGGCTCGGAACACTGAAGCTTTCTTT.

This clonotype showed up just a few times. V gene TRBV7-9 combines with J gene TRBJ1-6, with D hard to call. Between the trimmed V and J ends, which lost 5 bases and 10 bases, there was a span of 12 bases. This CDR3 contains 13 residues. The V gene's germline CDR1 is SEHNR and CDR2 FQNEAQ (reference sequence). The CDR3 DNA reads as TGTGCCAGCAGCCATAACGAGAGATCACCCCTCCACTTT. Translating it yields CASSHNERSPLHF.

This clonotype was seen a handful of times. The J gene is TRBJ2-1, the V gene TRBV5-1; TRBD1 matches 7 bases. Germline CDR1 reads SGHRS; CDR2 reads YFSETQ. CDR3 length: 16 amino acids. With V trimmed by 0 bases and J by 3 bases, 6 bases remained unmatched. CDR3 sequence (DNA): TGCGCCAGCAGCTTGGAAGGACAGGCCGACTACAATGAGCAGTTCTTC. It yields the protein CASSLEGQADYNEQFF.

In this sample, this clonotype turned up a few times. V usage is TRBV6-2 or TRBV6-3 and J usage is TRBJ2-1; D is possibly TRBD1 or TRBD2 (5 bases each). There are 11 residues in the CDR3. V was clipped by 5 bases and J by 14 bases, with 13 bases between them. Germline values: CDR1 MNHEY, CDR2 SVGEGT. The CDR3 nucleotides are TGTGCCAGCAGTCCCGGTAGAGGGGAGTTCTTC. Translating gives CASSPGRGEFF.

The chain carries TRBV9 and TRBJ2-3, with 10 bases lining up with TRBD2. Germline CDR1 is SGDLS and CDR2 is YYNGEE. The CDR3 spans 15 residues. V lost 3 bases, J lost 1 base, and 2 bases stayed unmatched. This CDR3 is CASSASGRGTDTQYF. CDR3 coding DNA: TGTGCCAGCAGCGCGAGCGGGAGGGGCACAGATACGCAGTATTTT.

V and J are TRBV10-3 and TRBJ2-5; 10 positions agree with TRBD1. Germline CDR1 and CDR2: ENHRY and SYGVKD. With V trimmed by 3 bases and J by 4 bases, 2 bases remained unmatched. This CDR3 has 14 residues. CDR3 sequence: CAISEGDRGETQYF. For the CDR3, the DNA is TGTGCCATCAGTGAAGGGGACAGGGGAGAGACCCAGTACTTC.

The J gene is TRBJ2-2, the V gene TRBV3-1; 10 bases map to TRBD2. Germline-derived CDR1 and CDR2 are LGHDT and YNNKEL (reference sequence). The trim removed 0 bases at V and 6 bases at J, leaving 7 bases unmatched. The CDR3 runs 17 residues. In DNA, the CDR3 is TGTGCCAGCAGCCAAGATCTGAGCGGGAGGGCCCCCGGGGAGCTGTTTTTT. This gives the protein CASSQDLSGRAPGELFF.

The rearrangement uses TRBV7-9 and TRBJ1-2; D is unresolved. Germline V CDR1 and CDR2: SEHNR, FQNEAQ (reference sequence). V was cut by 5 bases and J by 4 bases, with 11 bases left in between. The CDR3 is 13 residues long. CDR3 sequence reads: CASSIPGVYGYTF. The CDR3 nucleotides read TGTGCCAGCAGCATTCCAGGAGTCTATGGCTACACCTTC.

This clonotype occurred a few times. This sequence joins TRBV5-6 and TRBJ1-6; 8 positions agree with TRBD1. Per germline, CDR1 SGHDT and CDR2 YYEEEE. The CDR3 runs to 15 residues. The ends lost 4 bases at V and 7 bases at J; junction bases unmatched: 7. CDR3 protein: CASSRLDRANSPLHF. CDR3 in DNA: TGTGCCAGCAGCCGCTTGGACAGGGCAAATTCACCCCTCCACTTT.

This clonotype was counted between two and nine times. V gene TRBV6-4 combines with J gene TRBJ2-1; 16 bases match TRBD2. The junction had 8 bases not matched to a gene; V was cut back by 2 bases and J by 7 bases. The germline V gene encodes CDR1 MRHNA and CDR2 SNTAGT. The CDR3 is 18 amino acids. Here the CDR3 reads CASSDGTSGRARLNEQFF. The CDR3 nucleotides are TGTGCCAGCAGTGACGGGACTAGCGGGAGGGCCCGGCTAAATGAGCAGTTCTTC.

This clonotype was observed many times. The gene calls are TRBV9 and TRBJ2-1; D is unclear. This CDR3 region has 15 residues. CDR1 SGDLS and CDR2 YYNGEE come from the germline V gene. With 0 bases removed from V and 0 bases from J, the gap between germline ends came to 7 bases. CDR3 in amino acids: CASSVAPDSYNEQFF. The DNA of the CDR3 is TGTGCCAGCAGCGTAGCGCCAGACTCCTACAATGAGCAGTTCTTC.

This clonotype occurred a few times. For the CDR3, the DNA is TGCGCCAGCAGCTTGGAGCCTGTGGGAGCGGTCGAGACAGATACGCAGTATTTT. It codes for CASSLEPVGAVETDTQYF. The chain uses TRBV5-1 and TRBJ2-3; maybe TRBD2 (5 bases). Trimming left V 0 bases short and J 3 bases short, with 20 bases between. In germline, CDR1 is SGHRS, CDR2 YFSETQ. This CDR3 is built from 18 residues.

In its sample, this clonotype was seen a few times. The chain is built from TRBV7-9 and TRBJ2-7, with 14 bases aligning to TRBD2. Unmatched junction bases numbered 6, after V lost 5 bases and J lost 6 bases. CDR1 and CDR2 (germline): SEHNR, FQNEAQ (reference sequence). The CDR3 length is 15 residues. CDR3 coding DNA: TGTGCCAGCAGCATACGGGGACTAGCGGGAGCCGAGCAGTACTTC. Amino acids: CASSIRGLAGAEQYF.

The V and J genes are TRBV6-4 and TRBJ2-5, with a possible D match to TRBD1 (6 bases). The V end was cut by 4 bases, the J end by 3 bases, with 18 bases between. The germline CDR1 and CDR2 sequences are MRHNA and SNTAGT. This CDR3 region has 16 residues. The CDR3 DNA is TGTGCCAGCAGTGGCCCTGCCCGGACAGAGAAAGAGACCCAGTACTTC. This codes for CASSGPARTEKETQYF.

CDR3 coding DNA: TGTGCCAGCAGTTTATGGGGCGGGGGAGCCTACGAGCAGTACTTC. This sequence encodes CASSLWGGGAYEQYF. This chain uses TRBV27 with TRBJ2-7; the match to TRBD2 covers 7 bases. V shed 1 base, J shed 2 bases, and the junction held 5 bases outside the gene matches. Per the germline V gene, CDR1 is MNHEY and CDR2 is SMNVEV (reference sequence). The CDR3 is 15 residues long.